This TCR beta chain was identified in a study of blood T cells in healthy people across ages. Study findings and constraints: Researchers judged that diversity estimates from one million T cells fell short of true values.

This clonotype was counted at least ten times. The target antigen is unknown. A read error may produce the germline difference seen at one junction end. The length of the CDR3 is 15 residues. Per the germline V gene, CDR1 is SGHTA and CDR2 is FQGTGA. It was with a sample-barcoded 5' primer and a J-beta primer mix that a second PCR of roughly 7 to 12 cycles was run. Each cDNA molecule was tagged by a template-switch adaptor that had 12 random nucleotides. MiXCR, applied by TCRdb to the 5' RACE reads, yields one record per CDR3 protein. The sample has some 1,000,000 distinct CDR3 sequences; around 25% are singletons. These data also formed part of another study, on T cells of mothers and their children. That paper notes: Over 8.5 million reads per mother and some 2.9 million per child were obtained. TCR recombination output is shaped by thymic selection similarly in related and unrelated pairs.

The source is a girl aged 2-10 years in good health. J is TRBJ2-1 and V is TRBV7-3, with D possibly TRBD1 on 7 matching bases. Sequencing input: blood. CDR3: CASSLTSGGRDEQFF. The CDR3 nucleotides read TGTGCCAGCAGCCTAACCTCAGGGGGGCGGGATGAGCAGTTCTTC.